This T cell receptor beta chain was recovered during a study of control samples from healthy donors and cancer patients. TCRdb's table, derived via immunoSEQ multiplex PCR, lists solely in-frame clones and lacks some. In the table there are around 90,000 clones, 70% to 90% of which are singletons. The CDR3 has 16 amino acids. Germline loops: CDR1 PRHDT, CDR2 FYEKMQ (reference sequence). The V and J ends lost 3 bases and 5 bases respectively, with 18 bases between them. The chain carries TRBV13 and TRBJ2-3; D assignment may be TRBD1 or TRBD2 (7 bases each). The sample taken for sequencing was blood. This TCR derives from a middle-aged woman in good health. The CDR3 DNA follows: TGTGCCAGCAGCTTTAGCCAGGGGGGGCACCAAGATACGCAGTATTTT. Its translation is CASSFSQGGHQDTQYF.